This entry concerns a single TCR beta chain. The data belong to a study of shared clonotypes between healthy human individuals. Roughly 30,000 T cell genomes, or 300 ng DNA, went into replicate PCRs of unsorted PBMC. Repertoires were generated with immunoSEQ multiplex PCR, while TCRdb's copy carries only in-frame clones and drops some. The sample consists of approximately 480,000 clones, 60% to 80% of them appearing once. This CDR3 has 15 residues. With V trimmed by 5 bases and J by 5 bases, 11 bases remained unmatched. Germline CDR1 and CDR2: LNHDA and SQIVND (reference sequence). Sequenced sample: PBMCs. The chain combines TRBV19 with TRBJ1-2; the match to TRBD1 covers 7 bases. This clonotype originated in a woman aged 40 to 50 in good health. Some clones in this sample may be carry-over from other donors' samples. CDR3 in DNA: TGTGCCAGTAGTGAACGACAGGGAGGGAAGTATGGCTACACCTTC. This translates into CASSERQGGKYGYTF.